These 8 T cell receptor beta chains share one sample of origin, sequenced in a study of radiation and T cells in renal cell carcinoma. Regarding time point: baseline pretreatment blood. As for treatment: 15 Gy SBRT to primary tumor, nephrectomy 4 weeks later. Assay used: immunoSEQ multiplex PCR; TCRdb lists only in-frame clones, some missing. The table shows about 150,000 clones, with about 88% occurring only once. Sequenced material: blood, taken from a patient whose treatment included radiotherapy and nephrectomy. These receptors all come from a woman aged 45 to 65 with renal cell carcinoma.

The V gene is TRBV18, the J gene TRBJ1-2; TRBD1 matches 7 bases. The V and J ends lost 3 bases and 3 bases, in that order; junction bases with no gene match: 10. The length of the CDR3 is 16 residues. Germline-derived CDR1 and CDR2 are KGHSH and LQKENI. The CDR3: CASSPDRVPGDYGYTF. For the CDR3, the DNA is TGTGCCAGCTCACCCGACAGGGTTCCCGGGGACTATGGCTACACCTTC.

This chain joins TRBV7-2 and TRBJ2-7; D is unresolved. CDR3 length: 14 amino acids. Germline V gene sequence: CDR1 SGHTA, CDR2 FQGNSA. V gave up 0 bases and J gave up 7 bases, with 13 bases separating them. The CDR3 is CASSLAGLGGEQYF. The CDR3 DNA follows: TGTGCCAGCAGCTTAGCGGGGTTAGGTGGGGAGCAGTACTTC.

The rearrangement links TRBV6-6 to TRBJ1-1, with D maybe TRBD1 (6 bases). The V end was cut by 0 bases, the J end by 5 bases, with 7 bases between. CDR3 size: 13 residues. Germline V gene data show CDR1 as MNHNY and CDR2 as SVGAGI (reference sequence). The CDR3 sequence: CASSYSRGTEAFF. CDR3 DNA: TGTGCCAGCAGTTACTCGAGGGGGACTGAAGCTTTCTTT.

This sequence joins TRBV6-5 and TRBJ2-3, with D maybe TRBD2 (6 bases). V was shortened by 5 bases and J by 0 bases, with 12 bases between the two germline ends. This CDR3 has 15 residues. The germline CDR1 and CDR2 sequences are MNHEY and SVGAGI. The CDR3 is CASSGTSSSTDTQYF. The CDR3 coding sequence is TGTGCCAGCAGTGGGACTTCGTCTAGCACAGATACGCAGTATTTT.

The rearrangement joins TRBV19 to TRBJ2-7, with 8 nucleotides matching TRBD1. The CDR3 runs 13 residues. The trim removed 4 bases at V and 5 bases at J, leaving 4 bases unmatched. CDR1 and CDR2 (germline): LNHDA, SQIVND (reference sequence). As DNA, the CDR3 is TGTGCCAGTAGTACCTCGACAGGGGACGAGCAGTACTTC. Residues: CASSTSTGDEQYF.

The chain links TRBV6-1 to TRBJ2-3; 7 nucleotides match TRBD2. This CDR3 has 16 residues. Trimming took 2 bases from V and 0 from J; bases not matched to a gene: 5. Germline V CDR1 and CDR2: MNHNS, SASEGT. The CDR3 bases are TGTGCCAGCAGTGAACTAGCGGCCCCTAGCACAGATACGCAGTATTTT. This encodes CASSELAAPSTDTQYF.

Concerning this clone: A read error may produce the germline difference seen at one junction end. CDR3 in amino acids: CASSLVIQRNRPQHF. CDR3 nucleotide sequence: TGTGCCAGCAGCTTAGTAATACAGCGCAATCGGCCCCAGCATTTT. V usage is TRBV7-2 and J usage is TRBJ1-5; D uncertain. Germline assignment: CDR1 SGHTA and CDR2 FQGNSA. The CDR3 is 15 residues long.

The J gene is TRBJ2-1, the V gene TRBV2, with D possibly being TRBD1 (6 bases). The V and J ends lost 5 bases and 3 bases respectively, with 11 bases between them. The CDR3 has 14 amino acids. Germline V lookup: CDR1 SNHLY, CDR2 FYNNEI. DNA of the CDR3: TGTGCCAGCAGTCACAGGGAAGGCTACAATGAGCAGTTCTTC. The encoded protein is CASSHREGYNEQFF.